This T cell receptor beta chain was identified in a study of cytomegalovirus exposure and HLA in healthy donors. The repertoire was sequenced with immunoSEQ multiplex PCR; TCRdb's copy has only in-frame clones and lacks some. The sample lists more than 95,000 clones, 75% to 90% occurring once. The study drew the donors from its roughly 120-subject validation cohort, separate from the roughly 670-subject first cohort. From germline, CDR1 is MNHEY and CDR2 SMNVEV (reference sequence). The CDR3 covers 14 residues. V was cut by 3 bases and J by 3 bases, with 12 bases left in between. Sequencing used PBMCs. This TCR came from a woman younger than 30 in good health and CMV-seronegative. V usage is TRBV27 and J usage is TRBJ2-7; D not certain. The CDR3, as DNA: TGTGCCAGCAGTTTTGCTGGCGGAAACTACGAGCAGTACTTC. Its protein product is CASSFAGGNYEQYF.